The entry that follows covers one T cell receptor (beta chain) sequence. Libraries were prepared by immunoSEQ multiplex PCR; TCRdb keeps only in-frame clonotypes and omits some of them. This table has roughly 420,000 clones, approximately 89% appearing once. The CDR3 consists of 14 residues. Germline V CDR1 and CDR2: SNHLY, FYNNEI. Trimming cost V 6 bases and J 6 bases; bases outside gene matches: 7. This specimen belongs to a study of Ad26.COV2.S vaccination and SARS-CoV-2 variants. Noted treatment: roughly 18 received Ad26.COV2.S at low or high dose, single or two shots; roughly 5 received placebo; per-sample allocation not given. Day 63 after the first vaccine or placebo injection was the time point for sampling.

This clonotype was sampled from a person aged 18-60 years who received the Ad26.COV2.S COVID-19 vaccine or a placebo. This sample comprised peripheral blood, obtained in a trial of Ad26.COV2.S vaccine versus placebo. V usage is TRBV2 and J usage is TRBJ1-3, with 8 positions matching TRBD1. The CDR3 DNA is TGTGCCAGCAGGCCTGACAGGGGCGCAAACACCATATATTTT. Amino acids: CASRPDRGANTIYF. The full variable domain, completed using reference TRBV2 and TRBJ1-3, is EPEVTQTPSHQVTQMGQEVILRCVPISNHLYFYWYRQILGQKVEFLVSFYNNEISEKSEIFDDQFSVERPDGSNFTLKIRSTKLEDSAMYFCASRPDRGANTIYFGEGSWLTVV.